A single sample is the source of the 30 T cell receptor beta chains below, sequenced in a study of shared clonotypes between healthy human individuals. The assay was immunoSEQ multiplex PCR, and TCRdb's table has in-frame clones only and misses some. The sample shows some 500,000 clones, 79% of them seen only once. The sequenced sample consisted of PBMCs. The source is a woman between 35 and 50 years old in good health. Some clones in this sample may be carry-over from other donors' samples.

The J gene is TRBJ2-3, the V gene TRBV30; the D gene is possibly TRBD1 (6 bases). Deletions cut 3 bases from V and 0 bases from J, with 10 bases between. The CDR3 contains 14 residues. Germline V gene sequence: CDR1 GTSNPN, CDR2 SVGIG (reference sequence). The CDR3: CAWRQGSSTDTQYF. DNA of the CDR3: TGTGCCTGGAGACAGGGATCTAGCACAGATACGCAGTATTTT.

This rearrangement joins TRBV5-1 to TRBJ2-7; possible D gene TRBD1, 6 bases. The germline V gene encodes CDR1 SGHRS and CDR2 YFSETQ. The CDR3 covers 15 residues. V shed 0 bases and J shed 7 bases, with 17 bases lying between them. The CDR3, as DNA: TGCGCCAGCAGCTTGGGAGACAGGCACCCAGGTGAGCAGTACTTC. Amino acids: CASSLGDRHPGEQYF.

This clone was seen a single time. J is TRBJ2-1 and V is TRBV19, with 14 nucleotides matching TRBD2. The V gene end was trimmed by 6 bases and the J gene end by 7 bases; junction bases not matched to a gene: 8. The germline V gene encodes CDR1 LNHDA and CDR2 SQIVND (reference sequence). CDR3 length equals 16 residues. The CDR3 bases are TGTGCCAGTAGGATCTCCGGGACTAGCGGGAGAAATGAGCAGTTCTTC. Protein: CASRISGTSGRNEQFF. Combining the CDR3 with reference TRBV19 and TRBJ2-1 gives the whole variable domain DGGITQSPKYLFRKEGQNVTLSCEQNLNHDAMYWYRQDPGQGLRLIYYSQIVNDFQKGDIAEGYSVSREKKESFPLTVTSAQKNPTAFYLCASRISGTSGRNEQFFGPGTRLTVL.

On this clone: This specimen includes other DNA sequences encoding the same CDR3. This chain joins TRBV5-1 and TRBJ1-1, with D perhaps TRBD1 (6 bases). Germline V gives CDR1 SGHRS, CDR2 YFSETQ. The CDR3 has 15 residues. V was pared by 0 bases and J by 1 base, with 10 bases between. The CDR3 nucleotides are TGCGCCAGCAGCTTGGCCTCGACAGGGAACACTGAAGCTTTCTTT. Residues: CASSLASTGNTEAFF.

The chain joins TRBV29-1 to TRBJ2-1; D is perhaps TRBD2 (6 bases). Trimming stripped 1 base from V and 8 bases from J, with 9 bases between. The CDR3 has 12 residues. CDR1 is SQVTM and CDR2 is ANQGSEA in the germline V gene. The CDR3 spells CSVEGLVDEQFF. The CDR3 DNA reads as TGCAGCGTTGAAGGACTAGTTGATGAGCAGTTCTTC.

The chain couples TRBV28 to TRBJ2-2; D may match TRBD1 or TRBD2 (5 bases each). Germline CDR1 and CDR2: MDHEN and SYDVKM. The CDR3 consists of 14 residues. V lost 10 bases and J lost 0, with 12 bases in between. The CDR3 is CATPGRPNTGELFF. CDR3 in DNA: TGTGCCACCCCGGGACGGCCGAACACCGGGGAGCTGTTTTTT.

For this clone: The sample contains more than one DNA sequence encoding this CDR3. DNA of the CDR3: TGTGCCAGTTCTCTAGCGGGAGTAGCAGATACGCAGTATTTT. It encodes CASSLAGVADTQYF. This chain links TRBV5-4 with TRBJ2-3; 10 nucleotides match TRBD2. Germline values: CDR1 SGHNT, CDR2 YYREEE (reference sequence). J gave up 4 bases and V 8 bases, and 7 bases lay outside the gene matches. The CDR3 runs to 14 residues.

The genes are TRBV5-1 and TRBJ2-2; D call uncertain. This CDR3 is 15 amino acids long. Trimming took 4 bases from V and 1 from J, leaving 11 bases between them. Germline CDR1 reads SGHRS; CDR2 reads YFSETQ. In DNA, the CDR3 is TGCGCCAGCAGCCCAAGGACCATGAACACCGGGGAGCTGTTTTTT. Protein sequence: CASSPRTMNTGELFF.

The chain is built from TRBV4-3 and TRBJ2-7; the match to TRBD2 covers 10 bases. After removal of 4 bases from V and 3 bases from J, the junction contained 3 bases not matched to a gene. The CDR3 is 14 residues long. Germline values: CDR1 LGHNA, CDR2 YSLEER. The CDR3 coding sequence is TGCGCCAGCAGCCCGGGACTAGCGAACTACGAGCAGTACTTC. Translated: CASSPGLANYEQYF.

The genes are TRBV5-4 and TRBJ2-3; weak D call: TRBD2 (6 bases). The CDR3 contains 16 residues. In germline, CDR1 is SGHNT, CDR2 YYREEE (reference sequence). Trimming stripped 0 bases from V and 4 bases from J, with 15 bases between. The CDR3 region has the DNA TGTGCCAGCAGCTTGGGCGGCGGGATAGTATCAGATACGCAGTATTTT. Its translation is CASSLGGGIVSDTQYF. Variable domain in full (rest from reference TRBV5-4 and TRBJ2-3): ETGVTQSPTHLIKTRGQQVTLRCSSQSGHNTVSWYQQALGQGPQFIFQYYREEENGRGNFPPRFSGLQFPNYSSELNVNALELDDSALYLCASSLGGGIVSDTQYFGPGTRLTVL.

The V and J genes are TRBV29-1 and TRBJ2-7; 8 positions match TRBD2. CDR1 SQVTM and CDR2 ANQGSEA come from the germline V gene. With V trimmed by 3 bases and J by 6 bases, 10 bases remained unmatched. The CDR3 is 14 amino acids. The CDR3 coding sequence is TGCAGCGTTGACCAGTTTTCCGCGGGAGGCGAGCAGTACTTC. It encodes CSVDQFSAGGEQYF.

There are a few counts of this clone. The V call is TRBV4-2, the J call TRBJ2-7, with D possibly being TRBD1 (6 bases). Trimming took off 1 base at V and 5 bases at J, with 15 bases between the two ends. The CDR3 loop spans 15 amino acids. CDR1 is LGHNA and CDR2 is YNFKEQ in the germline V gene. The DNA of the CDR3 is TGTGCCAGCAGCCAAGGAGGGACAAAGAACAACGAGCAGTACTTC. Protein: CASSQGGTKNNEQYF.

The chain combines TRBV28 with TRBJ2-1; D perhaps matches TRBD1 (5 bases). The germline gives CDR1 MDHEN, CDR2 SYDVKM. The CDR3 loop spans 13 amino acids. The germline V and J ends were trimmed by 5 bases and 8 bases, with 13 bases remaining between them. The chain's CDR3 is CASSPPQGYEQFF. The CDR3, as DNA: TGTGCCAGCAGTCCCCCCCAGGGATATGAGCAGTTCTTC.

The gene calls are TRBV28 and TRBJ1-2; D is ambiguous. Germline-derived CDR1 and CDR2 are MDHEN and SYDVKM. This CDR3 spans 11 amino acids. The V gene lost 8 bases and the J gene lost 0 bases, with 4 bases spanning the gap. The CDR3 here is CASGPNYGYTF. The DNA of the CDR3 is TGTGCCAGCGGCCCTAACTATGGCTACACCTTC.

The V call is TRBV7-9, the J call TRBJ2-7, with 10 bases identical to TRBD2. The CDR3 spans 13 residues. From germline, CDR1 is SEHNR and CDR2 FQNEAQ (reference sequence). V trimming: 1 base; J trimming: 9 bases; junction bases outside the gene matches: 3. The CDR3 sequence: CASSLGVAGGQYF. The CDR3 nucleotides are TGTGCCAGCAGCTTAGGAGTAGCGGGAGGGCAGTACTTC.

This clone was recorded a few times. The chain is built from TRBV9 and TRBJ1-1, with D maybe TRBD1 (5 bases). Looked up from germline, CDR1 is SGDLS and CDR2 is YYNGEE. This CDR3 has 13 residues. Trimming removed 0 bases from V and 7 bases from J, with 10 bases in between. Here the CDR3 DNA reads TGTGCCAGCAGCGTAGGGGGGACTAGTGAAGCTTTCTTT. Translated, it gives CASSVGGTSEAFF.

The CDR3 bases are TGTGCCTGGGCTGGTTTTGATGAGCAGTACTTC. Its protein product is CAWAGFDEQYF. The rearrangement links TRBV30 to TRBJ2-7; the D is unclear. The V gene's germline CDR1 is GTSNPN and CDR2 SVGIG (reference sequence). The CDR3 has 11 amino acids. Trimming stripped 5 bases from V and 7 bases from J, with 12 bases between. The full variable domain, completed using reference TRBV30 and TRBJ2-7, is SQTIHQWPATLVQPVGSPLSLECTVEGTSNPNLYWYRQAAGRGLQLLFYSVGIGQISSEVPQNLSASRPQDRQFILSSKKLLLSDSGFYLCAWAGFDEQYFGPGTRLTVT.

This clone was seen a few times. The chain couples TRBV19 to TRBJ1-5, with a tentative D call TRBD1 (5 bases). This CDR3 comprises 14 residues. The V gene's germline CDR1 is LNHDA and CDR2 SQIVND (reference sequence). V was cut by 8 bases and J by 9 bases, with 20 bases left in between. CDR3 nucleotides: TGTGCCAGTGATAGTACCGGGACGGAGCGGCCCCAGCATTTT. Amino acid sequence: CASDSTGTERPQHF.

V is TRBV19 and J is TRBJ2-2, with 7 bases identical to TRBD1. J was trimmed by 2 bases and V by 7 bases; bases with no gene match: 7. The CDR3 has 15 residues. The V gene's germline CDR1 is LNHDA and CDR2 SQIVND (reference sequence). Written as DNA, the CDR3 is TGTGCCAGTATTTCCGGGACAGCAAACACCGGGGAGCTGTTTTTT. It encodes CASISGTANTGELFF.

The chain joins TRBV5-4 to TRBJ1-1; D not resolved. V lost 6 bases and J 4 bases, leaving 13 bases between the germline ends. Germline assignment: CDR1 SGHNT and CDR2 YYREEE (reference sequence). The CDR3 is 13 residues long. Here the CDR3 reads CASIRDLGTEAFF. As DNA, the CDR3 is TGTGCCAGCATTAGAGATTTGGGCACTGAAGCTTTCTTT. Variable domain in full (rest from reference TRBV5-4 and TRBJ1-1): ETGVTQSPTHLIKTRGQQVTLRCSSQSGHNTVSWYQQALGQGPQFIFQYYREEENGRGNFPPRFSGLQFPNYSSELNVNALELDDSALYLCASIRDLGTEAFFGQGTRLTVV.

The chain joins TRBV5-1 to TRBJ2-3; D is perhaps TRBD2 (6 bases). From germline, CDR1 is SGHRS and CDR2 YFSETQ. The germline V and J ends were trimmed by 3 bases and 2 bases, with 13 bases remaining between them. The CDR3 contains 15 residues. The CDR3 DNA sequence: TGCGCCAGCAGCTCCGGGGGATTGGACACAGATACGCAGTATTTT. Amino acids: CASSSGGLDTDTQYF. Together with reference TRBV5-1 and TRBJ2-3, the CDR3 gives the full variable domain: KAGVTQTPRYLIKTRGQQVTLSCSPISGHRSVSWYQQTPGQGLQFLFEYFSETQRNKGNFPGRFSGRQFSNSRSEMNVSTLELGDSALYLCASSSGGLDTDTQYFGPGTRLTVL.

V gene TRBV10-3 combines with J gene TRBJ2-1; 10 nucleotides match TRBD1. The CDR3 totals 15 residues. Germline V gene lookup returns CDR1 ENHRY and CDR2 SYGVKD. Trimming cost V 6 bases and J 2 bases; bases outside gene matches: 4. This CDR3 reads CAIRAGTGAYNEQFF. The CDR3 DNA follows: TGTGCCATCAGGGCAGGGACAGGGGCCTACAATGAGCAGTTCTTC.

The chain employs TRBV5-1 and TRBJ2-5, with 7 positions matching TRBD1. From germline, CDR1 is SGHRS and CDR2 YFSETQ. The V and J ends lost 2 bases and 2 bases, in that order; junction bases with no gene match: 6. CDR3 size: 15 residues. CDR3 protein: CASSLNVGQQETQYF. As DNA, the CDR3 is TGCGCCAGCAGCTTAAACGTGGGACAGCAAGAGACCCAGTACTTC.

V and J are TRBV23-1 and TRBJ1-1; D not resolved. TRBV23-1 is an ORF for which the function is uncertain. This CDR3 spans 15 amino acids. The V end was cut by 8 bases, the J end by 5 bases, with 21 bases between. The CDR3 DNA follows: TGCGCCAGCCCGGGGAGGATTGGCCCTTATACTGAAGCTTTCTTT. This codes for CASPGRIGPYTEAFF.

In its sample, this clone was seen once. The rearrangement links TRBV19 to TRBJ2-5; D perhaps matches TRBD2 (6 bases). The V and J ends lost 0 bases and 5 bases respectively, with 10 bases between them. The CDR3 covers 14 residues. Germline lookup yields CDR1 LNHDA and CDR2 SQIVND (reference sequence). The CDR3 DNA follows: TGTGCCAGTAGTATAGAGGTAGCGGAGGAGACCCAGTACTTC. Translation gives CASSIEVAEETQYF. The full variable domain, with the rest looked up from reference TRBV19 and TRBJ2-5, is DGGITQSPKYLFRKEGQNVTLSCEQNLNHDAMYWYRQDPGQGLRLIYYSQIVNDFQKGDIAEGYSVSREKKESFPLTVTSAQKNPTAFYLCASSIEVAEETQYFGPGTRLLVL.

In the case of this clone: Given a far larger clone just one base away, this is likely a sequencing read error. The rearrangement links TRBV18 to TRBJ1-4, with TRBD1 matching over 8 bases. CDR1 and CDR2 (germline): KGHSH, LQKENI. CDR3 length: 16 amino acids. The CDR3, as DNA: TGTGCCAGCTCACATGGGTTGGGACAGGTAAATGAAAAACTGCTTTTT. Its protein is CASSHGLGQVNEKLLF.

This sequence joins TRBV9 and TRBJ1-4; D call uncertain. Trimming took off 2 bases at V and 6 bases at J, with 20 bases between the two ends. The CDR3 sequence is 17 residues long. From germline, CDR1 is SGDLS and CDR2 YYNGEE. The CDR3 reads CASSVGYSGGVDEKLFF. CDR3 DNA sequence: TGTGCCAGCAGCGTTGGTTACAGCGGCGGGGTTGATGAAAAACTGTTTTTT.

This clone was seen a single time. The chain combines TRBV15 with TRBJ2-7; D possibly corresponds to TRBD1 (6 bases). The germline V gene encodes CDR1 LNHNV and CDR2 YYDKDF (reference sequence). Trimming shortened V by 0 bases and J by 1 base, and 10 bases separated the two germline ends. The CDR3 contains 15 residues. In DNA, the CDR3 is TGTGCCACCAGCAGAGACACAGGGTATTCCTACGAGCAGTACTTC. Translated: CATSRDTGYSYEQYF.

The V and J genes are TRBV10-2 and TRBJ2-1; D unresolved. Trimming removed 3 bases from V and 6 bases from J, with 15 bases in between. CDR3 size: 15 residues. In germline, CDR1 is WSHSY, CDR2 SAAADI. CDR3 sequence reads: CASSDNRRGSNEQFF. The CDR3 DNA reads TGCGCCAGCAGTGACAACCGAAGAGGCAGCAATGAGCAGTTCTTC.

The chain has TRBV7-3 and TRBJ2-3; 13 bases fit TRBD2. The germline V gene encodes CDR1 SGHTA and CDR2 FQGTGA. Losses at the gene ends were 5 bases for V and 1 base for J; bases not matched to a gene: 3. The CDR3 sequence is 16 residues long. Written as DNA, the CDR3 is TGTGCCAGCAGCCTAGGGACTAGCGGGGGCACAGATACGCAGTATTTT. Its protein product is CASSLGTSGGTDTQYF.